What follows describes a single TCR beta chain. The antigen remains undetermined. The source of the sample is a study of CD8+ T cells in alopecia areata. The sequencing template was cDNA reverse transcribed from extracted RNA. Using immunoSEQ multiplex PCR, the repertoire was profiled, and TCRdb retains in-frame clones only, with some absent. The sample shows 200,000 to 250,000 clones, 66% of them seen only once. Described treatment: oral pan-JAK inhibitor, 5-10 mg twice daily. Study-level results: Lesional tissue from the scalp (especially in alopecia totalis/universalis) showed higher clonality than normal scalp. Having one nonresponder leaves uncertain how baseline CD8+ expansion relates to response.

Source: CD4+ T cells sorted from blood, taken between weeks 43 and 45, from a patient treated with tofacitinib. This TCR was sampled from a human donor with alopecia areata.

CDR3 DNA: TGCGCCAGCAGCTCCACAGGGATTACTAATGAAAAACTGTTTTTT. Translated: CASSSTGITNEKLFF. The V gene is TRBV5-1, the J gene TRBJ1-4; TRBD1 is a possible D gene (6 bases). The CDR3 runs to 15 residues. Trimming pared 3 bases from V and 2 bases from J, leaving 11 bases between. Germline assignment: CDR1 SGHRS and CDR2 YFSETQ.